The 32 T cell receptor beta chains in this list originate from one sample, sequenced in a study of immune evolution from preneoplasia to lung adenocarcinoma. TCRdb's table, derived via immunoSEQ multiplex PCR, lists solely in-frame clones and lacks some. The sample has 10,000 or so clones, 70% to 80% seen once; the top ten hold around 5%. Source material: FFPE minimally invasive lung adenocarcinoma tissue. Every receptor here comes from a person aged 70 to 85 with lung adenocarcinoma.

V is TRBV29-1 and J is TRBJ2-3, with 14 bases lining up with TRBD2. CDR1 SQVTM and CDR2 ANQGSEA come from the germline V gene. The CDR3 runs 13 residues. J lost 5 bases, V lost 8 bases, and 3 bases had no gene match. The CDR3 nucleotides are TGCAGCCTAGGACTAGCGGGAGGAGATACGCAGTATTTT. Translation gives CSLGLAGGDTQYF.

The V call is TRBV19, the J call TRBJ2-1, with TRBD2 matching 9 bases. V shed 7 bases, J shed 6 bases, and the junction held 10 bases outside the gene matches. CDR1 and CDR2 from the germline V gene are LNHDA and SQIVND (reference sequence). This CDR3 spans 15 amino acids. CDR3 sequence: CASTSLAGTLNEQFF. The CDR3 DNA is TGTGCCAGTACCAGCCTAGCGGGGACTCTCAATGAGCAGTTCTTC.

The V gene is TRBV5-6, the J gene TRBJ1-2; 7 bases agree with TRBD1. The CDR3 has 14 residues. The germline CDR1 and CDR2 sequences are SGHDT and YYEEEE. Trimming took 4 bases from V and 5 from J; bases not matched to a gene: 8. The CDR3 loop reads CASSLRQGRYGYTF. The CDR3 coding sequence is TGTGCCAGCAGCCTTAGACAGGGTCGTTATGGCTACACCTTC.

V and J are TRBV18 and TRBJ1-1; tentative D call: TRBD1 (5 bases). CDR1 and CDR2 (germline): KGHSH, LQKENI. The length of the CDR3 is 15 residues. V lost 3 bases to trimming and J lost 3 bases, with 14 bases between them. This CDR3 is CASSPPGRTDTEAFF. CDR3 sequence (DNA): TGTGCCAGCTCACCCCCGGGACGTACTGACACTGAAGCTTTCTTT.

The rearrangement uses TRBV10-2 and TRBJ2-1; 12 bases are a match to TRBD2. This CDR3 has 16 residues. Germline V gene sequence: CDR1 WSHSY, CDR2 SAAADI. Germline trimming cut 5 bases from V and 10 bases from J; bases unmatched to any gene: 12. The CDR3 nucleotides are TGCGCCAGCAGTTTCCGGACTAGCGGGGCGATAATCGAGCAGTTCTTC. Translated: CASSFRTSGAIIEQFF.

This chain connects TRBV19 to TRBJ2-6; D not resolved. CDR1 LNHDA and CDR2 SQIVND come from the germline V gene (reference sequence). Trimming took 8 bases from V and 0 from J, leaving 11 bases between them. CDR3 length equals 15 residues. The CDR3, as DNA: TGTGCCAGTTGTGAACAGAGCTCTGGGGCCAACGTCCTGACTTTC. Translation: CASCEQSSGANVLTF.

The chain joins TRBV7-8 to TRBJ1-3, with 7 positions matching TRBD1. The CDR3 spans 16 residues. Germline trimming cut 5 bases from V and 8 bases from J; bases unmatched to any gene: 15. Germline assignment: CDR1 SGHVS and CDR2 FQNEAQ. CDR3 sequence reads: CASSPAPDRSKDTIYF. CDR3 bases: TGTGCCAGCAGCCCAGCCCCGGACAGGTCTAAGGACACCATATATTTT.

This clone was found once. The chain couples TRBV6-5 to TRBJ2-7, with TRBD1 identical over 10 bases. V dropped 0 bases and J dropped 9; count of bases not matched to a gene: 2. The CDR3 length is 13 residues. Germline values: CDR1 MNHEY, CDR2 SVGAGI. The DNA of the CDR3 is TGTGCCAGCAGTTACTCGGGACAGGGGCGGCAGTACTTC. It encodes CASSYSGQGRQYF.

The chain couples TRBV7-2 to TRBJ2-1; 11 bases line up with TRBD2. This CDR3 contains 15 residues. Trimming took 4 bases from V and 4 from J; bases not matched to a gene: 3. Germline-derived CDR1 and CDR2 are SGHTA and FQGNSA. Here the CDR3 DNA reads TGTGCCAGCAGCTCCTGGACTAGCGGGTACAATGAGCAGTTCTTC. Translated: CASSSWTSGYNEQFF.

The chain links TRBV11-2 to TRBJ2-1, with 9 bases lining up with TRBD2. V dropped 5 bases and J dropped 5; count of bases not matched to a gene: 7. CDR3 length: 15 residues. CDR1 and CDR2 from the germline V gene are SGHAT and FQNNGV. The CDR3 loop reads CASSVRLAANNEQFF. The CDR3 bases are TGTGCCAGCAGCGTCAGACTAGCGGCGAACAATGAGCAGTTCTTC.

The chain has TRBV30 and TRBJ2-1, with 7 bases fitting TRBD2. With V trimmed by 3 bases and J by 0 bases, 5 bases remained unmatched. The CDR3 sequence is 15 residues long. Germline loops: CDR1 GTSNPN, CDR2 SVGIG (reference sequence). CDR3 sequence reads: CAWRRGWSSYNEQFF. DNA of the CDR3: TGTGCCTGGAGGCGGGGGTGGAGCTCCTACAATGAGCAGTTCTTC.

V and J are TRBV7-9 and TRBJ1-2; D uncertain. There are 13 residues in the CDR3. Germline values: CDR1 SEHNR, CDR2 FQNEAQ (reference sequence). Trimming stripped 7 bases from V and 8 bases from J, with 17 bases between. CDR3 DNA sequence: TGTGCCAGCAACTATGGGGTTAGCGGGGGCTACACCTTC. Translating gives CASNYGVSGGYTF.

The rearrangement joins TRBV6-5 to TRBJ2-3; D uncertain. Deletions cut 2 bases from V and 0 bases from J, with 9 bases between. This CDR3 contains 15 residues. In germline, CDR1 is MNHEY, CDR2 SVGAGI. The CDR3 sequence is CASSYDSRSTDTQYF. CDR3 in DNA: TGTGCCAGCAGTTACGACTCTCGAAGCACAGATACGCAGTATTTT.

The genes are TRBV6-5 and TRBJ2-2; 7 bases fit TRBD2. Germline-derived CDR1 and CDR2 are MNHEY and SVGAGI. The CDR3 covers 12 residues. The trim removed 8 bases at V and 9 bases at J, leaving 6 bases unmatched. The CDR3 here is CASGGGNRELFF. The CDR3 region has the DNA TGTGCCAGCGGGGGGGGGAACCGGGAGCTGTTTTTT.

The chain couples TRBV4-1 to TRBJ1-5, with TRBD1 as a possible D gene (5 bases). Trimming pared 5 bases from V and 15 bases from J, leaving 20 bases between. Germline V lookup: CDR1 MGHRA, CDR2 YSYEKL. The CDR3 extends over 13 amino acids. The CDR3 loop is CASSDSVEGHRHF. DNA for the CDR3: TGCGCCAGCAGCGATAGTGTGGAAGGACATAGGCATTTT.

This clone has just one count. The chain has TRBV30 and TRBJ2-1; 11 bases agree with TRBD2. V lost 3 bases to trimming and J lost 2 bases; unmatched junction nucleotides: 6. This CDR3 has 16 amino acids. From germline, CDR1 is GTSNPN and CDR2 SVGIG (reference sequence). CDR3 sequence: CAWRNETSGTYNEQFF. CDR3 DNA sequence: TGTGCCTGGAGGAATGAGACTAGCGGGACCTACAATGAGCAGTTCTTC.

Written as DNA, the CDR3 is TGTGCCAGCAGCTCGGGCCGGGAAGGAGGAAACACCATATATTTT. This encodes CASSSGREGGNTIYF. The chain combines TRBV5-4 with TRBJ1-3; D gene ambiguous. This CDR3 is built from 15 residues. Germline V gene lookup returns CDR1 SGHNT and CDR2 YYREEE (reference sequence). Between the trimmed V and J ends, which lost 3 bases and 4 bases, there was a span of 14 bases.

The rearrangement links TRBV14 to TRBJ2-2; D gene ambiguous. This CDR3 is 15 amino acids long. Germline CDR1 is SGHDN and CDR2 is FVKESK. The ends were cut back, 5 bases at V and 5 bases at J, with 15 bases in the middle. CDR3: CASSVRSVGTGELFF. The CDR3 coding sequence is TGTGCCAGCAGCGTCAGGTCTGTGGGGACCGGGGAGCTGTTTTTT.

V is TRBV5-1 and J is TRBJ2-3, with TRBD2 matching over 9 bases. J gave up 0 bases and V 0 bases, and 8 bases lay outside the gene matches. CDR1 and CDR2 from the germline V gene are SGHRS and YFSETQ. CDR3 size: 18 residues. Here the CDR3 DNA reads TGCGCCAGCAGCTTGGGAGCGGGAGGTCGAGGGAGCACAGATACGCAGTATTTT. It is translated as CASSLGAGGRGSTDTQYF.

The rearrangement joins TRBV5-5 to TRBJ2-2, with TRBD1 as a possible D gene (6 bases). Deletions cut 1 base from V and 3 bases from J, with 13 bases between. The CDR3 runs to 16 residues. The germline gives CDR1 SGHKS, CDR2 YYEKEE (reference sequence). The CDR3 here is CASSLRQGSDTGELFF. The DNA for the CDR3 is TGTGCCAGCAGCTTGCGGCAGGGGTCGGACACCGGGGAGCTGTTTTTT.

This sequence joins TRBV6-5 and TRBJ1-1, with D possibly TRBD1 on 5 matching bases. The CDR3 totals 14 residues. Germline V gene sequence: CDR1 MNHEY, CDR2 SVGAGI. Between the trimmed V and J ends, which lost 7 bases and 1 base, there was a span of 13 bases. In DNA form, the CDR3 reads TGTGCCAGCATGCAAGGGGCGACGAACACTGAAGCTTTCTTT. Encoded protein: CASMQGATNTEAFF.

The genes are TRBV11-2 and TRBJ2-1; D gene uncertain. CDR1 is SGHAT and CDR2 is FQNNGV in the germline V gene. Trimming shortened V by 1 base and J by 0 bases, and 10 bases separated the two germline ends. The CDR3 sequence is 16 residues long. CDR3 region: CASSLGWGSSYNEQFF. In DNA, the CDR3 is TGTGCCAGCAGCTTAGGGTGGGGAAGCTCCTACAATGAGCAGTTCTTC.

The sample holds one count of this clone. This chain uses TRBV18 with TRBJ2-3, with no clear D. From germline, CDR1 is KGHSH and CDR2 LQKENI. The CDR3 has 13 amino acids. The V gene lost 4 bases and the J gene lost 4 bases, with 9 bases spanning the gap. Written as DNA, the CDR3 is TGTGCCAGCTCACGAGACTCCCCAGATACGCAGTATTTT. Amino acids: CASSRDSPDTQYF.

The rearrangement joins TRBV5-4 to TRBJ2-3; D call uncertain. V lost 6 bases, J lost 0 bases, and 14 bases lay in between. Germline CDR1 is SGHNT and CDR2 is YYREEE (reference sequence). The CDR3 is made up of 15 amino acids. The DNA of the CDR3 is TGTGCCAGCACCATTGACCAACGAAGCACAGATACGCAGTATTTT. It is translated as CASTIDQRSTDTQYF.

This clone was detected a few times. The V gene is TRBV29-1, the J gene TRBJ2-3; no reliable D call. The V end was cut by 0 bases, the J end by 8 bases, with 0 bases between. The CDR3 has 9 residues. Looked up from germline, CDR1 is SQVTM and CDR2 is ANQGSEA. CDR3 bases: TGCAGCGTTGAAGATACGCAGTATTTT. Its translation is CSVEDTQYF.

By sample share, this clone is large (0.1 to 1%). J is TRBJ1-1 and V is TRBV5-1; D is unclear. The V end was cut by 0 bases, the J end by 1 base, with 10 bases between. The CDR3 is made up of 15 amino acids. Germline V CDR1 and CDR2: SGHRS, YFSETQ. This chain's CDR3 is CASSLGRTPNTEAFF. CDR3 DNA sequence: TGCGCCAGCAGCTTGGGGCGGACCCCGAACACTGAAGCTTTCTTT.

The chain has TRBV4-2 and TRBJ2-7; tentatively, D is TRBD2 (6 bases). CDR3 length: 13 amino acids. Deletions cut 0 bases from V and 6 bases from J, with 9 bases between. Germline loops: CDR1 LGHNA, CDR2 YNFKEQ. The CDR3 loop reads CASSQELAFEQYF. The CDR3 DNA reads TGTGCCAGCAGCCAAGAGCTAGCGTTCGAGCAGTACTTC.

Here the CDR3 reads CAWGTGGSGANVLTF. The CDR3 region has the DNA TGTGCCTGGGGGACAGGGGGCTCTGGGGCCAACGTCCTGACTTTC. The rearrangement links TRBV30 to TRBJ2-6, with TRBD1 matching 11 bases. V shed 5 bases, J shed 0 bases, and the junction held 0 bases outside the gene matches. CDR3 size: 15 residues. Germline V lookup: CDR1 GTSNPN, CDR2 SVGIG (reference sequence).

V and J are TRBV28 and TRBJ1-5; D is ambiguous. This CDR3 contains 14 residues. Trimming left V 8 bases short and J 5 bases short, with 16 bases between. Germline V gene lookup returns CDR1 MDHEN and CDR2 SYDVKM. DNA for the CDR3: TGTGCCAGCGCAACGTGGGTGAGGGATCAGCCCCAGCATTTT. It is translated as CASATWVRDQPQHF.

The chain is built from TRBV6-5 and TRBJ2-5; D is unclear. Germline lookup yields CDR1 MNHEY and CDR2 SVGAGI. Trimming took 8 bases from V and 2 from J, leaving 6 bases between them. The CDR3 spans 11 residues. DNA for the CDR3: TGTGCCAGCGAACAGCAAGAGACCCAGTACTTC. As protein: CASEQQETQYF.

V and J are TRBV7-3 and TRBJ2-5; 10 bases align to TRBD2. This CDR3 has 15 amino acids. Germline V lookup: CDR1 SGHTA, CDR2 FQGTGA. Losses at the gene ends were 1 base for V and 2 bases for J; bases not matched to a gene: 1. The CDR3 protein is CASSLIAGGQETQYF. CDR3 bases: TGTGCCAGCAGCTTAATAGCGGGGGGACAAGAGACCCAGTACTTC.

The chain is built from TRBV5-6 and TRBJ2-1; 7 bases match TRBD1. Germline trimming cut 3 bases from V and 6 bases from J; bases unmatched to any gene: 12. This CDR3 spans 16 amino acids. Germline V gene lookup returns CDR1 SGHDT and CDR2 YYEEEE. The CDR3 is CASSSPDRVAINEQFF. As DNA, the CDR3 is TGTGCCAGCAGCTCCCCCGACAGGGTGGCAATCAATGAGCAGTTCTTC.